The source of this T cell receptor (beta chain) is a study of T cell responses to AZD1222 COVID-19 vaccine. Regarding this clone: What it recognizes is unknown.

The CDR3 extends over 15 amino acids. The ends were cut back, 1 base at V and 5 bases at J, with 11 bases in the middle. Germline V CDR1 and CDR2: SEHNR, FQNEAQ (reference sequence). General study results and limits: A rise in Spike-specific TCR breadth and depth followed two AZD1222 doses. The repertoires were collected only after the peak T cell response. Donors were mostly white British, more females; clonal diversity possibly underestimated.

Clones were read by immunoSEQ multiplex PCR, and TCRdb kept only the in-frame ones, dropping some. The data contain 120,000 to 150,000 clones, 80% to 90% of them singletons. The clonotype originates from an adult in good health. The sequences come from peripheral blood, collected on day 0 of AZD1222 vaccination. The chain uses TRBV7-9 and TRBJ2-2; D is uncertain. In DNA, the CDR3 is TGTGCCAGCAGCTTAGATTCGGTACGGACCGGGGAGCTGTTTTTT. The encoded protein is CASSLDSVRTGELFF. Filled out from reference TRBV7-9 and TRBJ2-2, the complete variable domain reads DTGVSQNPRHKITKRGQNVTFRCDPISEHNRLYWYRQTLGQGPEFLTYFQNEAQLEKSRLLSDRFSAERPKGSFSTLEIQRTEQGDSAMYLCASSLDSVRTGELFFGEGSRLTVL.